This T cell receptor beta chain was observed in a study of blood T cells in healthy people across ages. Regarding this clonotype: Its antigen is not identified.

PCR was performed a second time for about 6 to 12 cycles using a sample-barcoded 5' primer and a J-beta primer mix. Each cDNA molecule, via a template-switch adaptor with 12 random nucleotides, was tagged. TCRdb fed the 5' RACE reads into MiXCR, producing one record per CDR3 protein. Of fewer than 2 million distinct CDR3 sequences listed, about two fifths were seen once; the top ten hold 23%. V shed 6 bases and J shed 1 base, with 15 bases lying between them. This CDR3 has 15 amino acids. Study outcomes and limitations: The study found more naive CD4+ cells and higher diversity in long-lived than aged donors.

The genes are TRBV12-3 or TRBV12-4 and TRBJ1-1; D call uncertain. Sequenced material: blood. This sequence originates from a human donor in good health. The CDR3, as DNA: TGTGCCAGCAGCCAACCTGGACGGGGGAACACTGAAGCTTTCTTT. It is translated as CASSQPGRGNTEAFF.